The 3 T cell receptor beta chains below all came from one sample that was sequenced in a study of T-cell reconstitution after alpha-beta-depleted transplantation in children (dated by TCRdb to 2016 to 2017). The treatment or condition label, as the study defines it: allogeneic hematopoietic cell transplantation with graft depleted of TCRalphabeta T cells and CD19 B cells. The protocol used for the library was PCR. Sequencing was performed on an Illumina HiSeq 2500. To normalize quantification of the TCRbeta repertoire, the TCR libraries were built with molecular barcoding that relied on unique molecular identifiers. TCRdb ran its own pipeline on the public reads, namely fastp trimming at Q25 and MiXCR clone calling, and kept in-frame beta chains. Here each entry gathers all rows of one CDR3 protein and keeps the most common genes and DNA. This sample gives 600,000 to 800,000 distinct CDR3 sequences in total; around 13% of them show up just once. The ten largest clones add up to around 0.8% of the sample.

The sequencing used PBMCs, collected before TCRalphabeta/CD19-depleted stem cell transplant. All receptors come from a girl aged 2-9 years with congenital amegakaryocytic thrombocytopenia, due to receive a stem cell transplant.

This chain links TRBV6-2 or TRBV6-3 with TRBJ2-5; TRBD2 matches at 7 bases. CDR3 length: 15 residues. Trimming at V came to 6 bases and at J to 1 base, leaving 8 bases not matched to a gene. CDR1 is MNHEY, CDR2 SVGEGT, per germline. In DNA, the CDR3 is TGTGCCAGCAGACCCTGGTCTAGCGGCCAAGAGACCCAGTACTTC. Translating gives CASRPWSSGQETQYF.

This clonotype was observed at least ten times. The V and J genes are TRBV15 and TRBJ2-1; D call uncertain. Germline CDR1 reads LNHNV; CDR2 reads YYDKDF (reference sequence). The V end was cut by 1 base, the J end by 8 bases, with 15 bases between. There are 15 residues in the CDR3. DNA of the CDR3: TGTGCCACCAGCAGAGTATTACATTTAGAACATGAGCAGTTCTTC. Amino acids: CATSRVLHLEHEQFF.

In DNA, the CDR3 is TGCAGTGCTAGCTCCGGTGGGGCCTACGAGCAGTACTTC. It encodes CSASSGGAYEQYF. This rearrangement joins TRBV20-1 to TRBJ2-7; D gene unclear. The germline V gene encodes CDR1 DFQATT and CDR2 SNEGSKA (reference sequence). CDR3 size: 13 residues. Deletions cut 3 bases from V and 2 bases from J, with 11 bases between.